The 3 T cell receptor beta chains presented below share a single source sample, sequenced in a study of molecular identifiers for immune sequencing clone quantification. TCRdb reprocessed the PCR reads with MiXCR, giving one entry per CDR3 protein. The sample has hundreds of thousands of distinct CDR3 sequences, about 25% seen once. The sample taken for sequencing was naive CD8+ T cells from blood, with Jurkat cell RNA spiked in. The subset here: FACS-sorted CD8+CD4-CCR7+CD45RA+ naive T cells. These receptor sequences come from a human donor in good health. Some libraries in this study had Jurkat cell RNA spiked in.

There are many counts of this clonotype. V is TRBV13 and J is TRBJ2-7; D may be TRBD1 (5 bases). Germline V gene lookup returns CDR1 PRHDT and CDR2 FYEKMQ (reference sequence). This CDR3 is 15 amino acids long. Trimming left V 5 bases short and J 0 bases short, with 14 bases between. The CDR3 coding sequence is TGTGCCAGCAGCCCCCCGACAGCGAGCTCCTACGAGCAGTACTTC. Translating it yields CASSPPTASSYEQYF.

This clonotype was seen just once. A read error is possible here, since a much larger clone lies one base away. As the CDR3 is not closed by the conserved phenylalanine or tryptophan, this likely results from a read error. The chain links TRBV2 to TRBJ2-5, with D maybe TRBD2 (5 bases). Trimming pared 7 bases from V and 6 bases from J, leaving 15 bases between. The CDR3 has 13 amino acids. Germline lookup yields CDR1 SNHLY and CDR2 FYNNEI. The CDR3 spells CASTRAPGKTQYL. The DNA for the CDR3 is TGTGCCAGCACCCGGGCCCCGGGGAAGACCCAGTACCTC.

Only one count was recorded for this clonotype. The junction does not match germline at one end; this may be a read error. V and J are TRBV6-2 or TRBV6-3 and TRBJ2-2; D may be TRBD2 (6 bases). This CDR3 is 16 amino acids long. Germline V gene lookup returns CDR1 MNHEY and CDR2 SVGEGT. The CDR3: CASSSFDRAGTGGLFF. The CDR3 DNA follows: TGTGCCAGCAGTTCCTTCGACAGAGCCGGGACCGGGGGGCTGTTTTTT.